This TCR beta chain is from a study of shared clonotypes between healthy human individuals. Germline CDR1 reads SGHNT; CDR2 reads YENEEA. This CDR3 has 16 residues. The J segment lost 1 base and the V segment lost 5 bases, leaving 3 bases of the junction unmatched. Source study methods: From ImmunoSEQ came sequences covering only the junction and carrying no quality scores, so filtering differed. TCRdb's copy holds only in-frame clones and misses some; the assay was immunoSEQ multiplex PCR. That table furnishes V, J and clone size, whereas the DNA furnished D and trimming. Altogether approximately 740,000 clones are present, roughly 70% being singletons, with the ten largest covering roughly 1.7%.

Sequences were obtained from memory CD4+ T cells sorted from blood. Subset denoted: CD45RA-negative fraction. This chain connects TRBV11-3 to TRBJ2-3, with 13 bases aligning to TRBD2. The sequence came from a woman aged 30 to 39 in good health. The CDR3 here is CASSPGLAGGTDTQYF. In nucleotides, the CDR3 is TGTGCCAGCAGCCCCGGACTAGCGGGGGGCACAGATACGCAGTATTTT.